The rows below give T cell receptor beta chains drawn from one sample of a study of shared clonotypes between healthy human individuals. Only in-frame clones appear in the TCRdb table, and some are missing; sequencing was by immunoSEQ multiplex PCR. Here the sample spans 2 million to 2.5 million clones, approximately 95% being singletons. The sample was naive CD4+ T cells sorted from blood. Receptor source: a man in his late teens or twenties in good health. Both conserved end residues are part of each CDR3. D genes are given only for firm matches. Not all rows give a size; the values are once, few, many and, for expanded clones, a class.

D	size	V	J	CDR3	DNA
NA	NA	TRBV15	TRBJ2-4	CATSREGDIQYF	TGTGCCACCAGCAGAGAAGGGGACATTCAGTACTTC
NA	NA	TRBV9	TRBJ2-5	CANSESNQETQYF	TGTGCCAACAGCGAGTCTAACCAAGAGACCCAGTACTTC
NA	NA	TRBV7-2	TRBJ1-3	CASSFLLMGNSGNTIYF	TGTGCCAGCAGCTTCCTCCTTATGGGGAACTCTGGAAACACCATATATTTT
NA	NA	TRBV30	TRBJ2-2	CAWRGQVFFTGELFF	TGTGCCTGGAGGGGGCAGGTATTCTTCACCGGGGAGCTGTTTTTT
TRBD1	NA	TRBV5-6	TRBJ1-1	CASSVRDRVTEAFF	TGTGCCAGCAGCGTCCGGGACAGGGTCACTGAAGCTTTCTTT
NA	NA	TRBV7-9	TRBJ2-1	CASSLSGLEQFF	TGTGCCAGCAGCTTGTCCGGGTTGGAGCAGTTCTTC
NA	NA	TRBV25-1	TRBJ2-7	CASSRGPDLQSYEQYF	TGTGCCAGCAGTAGGGGACCAGACCTGCAATCCTACGAGCAGTACTTC
NA	NA	TRBV6-1	TRBJ1-2	CASSEAGGFLSYGYTF	TGTGCCAGCAGTGAAGCGGGTGGGTTCCTTTCCTATGGCTACACCTTC
TRBD1	once	TRBV19	TRBJ1-2	CASSRTGGNYGYTF	TGTGCCAGTAGTCGGACAGGGGGTAACTATGGCTACACCTTC
TRBD2	NA	TRBV4-3	TRBJ2-1	CASSQDGGSSYNEQFF	TGCGCCAGCAGCCAAGATGGCGGGAGCTCCTACAATGAGCAGTTCTTC
NA	once	TRBV19	TRBJ1-6	CASSTSGWSYNSPLHF	TGTGCCAGTAGTACGTCAGGGTGGTCCTATAATTCACCCCTCCACTTT
TRBD1	NA	TRBV5-1	TRBJ1-1	CASSLGQGYTEAFF	TGCGCCAGCAGCTTGGGACAGGGTTACACTGAAGCTTTCTTT
NA	NA	TRBV5-1	TRBJ2-7	CASSLGGQVGEQYF	TGCGCCAGCAGCTTGGGAGGGCAGGTCGGGGAGCAGTACTTC
NA	NA	TRBV6-1	TRBJ1-1	CASSEYGNTEAFF	TGTGCCAGCAGTGAATACGGGAACACTGAAGCTTTCTTT
NA	NA	TRBV20-1	TRBJ1-1	CSAREHVVAFF	TGCAGTGCTAGAGAACATGTGGTGGCTTTCTTT